This T cell receptor beta chain is from a study of CD8 T cells in ankylosing spondylitis. Trimming pared 3 bases from V and 0 bases from J, leaving 12 bases between. Germline V gives CDR1 DFQATT, CDR2 SNEGSKA (reference sequence). This CDR3 contains 14 residues. TCRdb re-derived calls from the 5' RACE reads in MiXCR, one entry per CDR3 protein. The profile covers approximately 250,000 distinct CDR3 sequences, with under 30% appearing a single time and around 0.64% taken by the ten largest. The sample taken for sequencing was blood, either unsorted or a sorted T cell fraction (not recorded which). This clonotype was obtained from a male donor with ankylosing spondylitis or in good health (not recorded which). The chain couples TRBV20-1 to TRBJ2-7; no clear D. CDR3 DNA: TGCAGTGCTAGCACACAGTTAAGCTCCTACGAGCAGTACTTC. Its protein product is CSASTQLSSYEQYF.